The source of this T cell receptor beta chain is a study of blood T cell repertoires in COVID-19 (dated by TCRdb to the early 2020s). Regarding the study in general: Samples covering the acute and convalescent phases of COVID-19 were provided by collaborators in the United States, Italy and Spain. The prospective study material was composed of cDNA or gDNA derived from T cells, B-cell-depleted T cells, or PBMCs. Sample metadata almost always included a de-identified subject ID, COVID-19 status, age in years and sex. A freely available public database, intended as a resource for researchers studying the immune response to SARS-CoV-2, is where the repertoires were released. The samples were drawn from two sources: the first 160 participants of the ongoing ImmuneRACE study, and 1,000 to 1,500 subjects contributed by 6 global collaborators. Where HLA class I and class II types were available, the types were taken from metadata supplied by the sample provider, not from assay-based typing. Deeply sampled blood TCRbeta repertoires from subjects exposed to, actively infected with, or recovered from COVID-19 were included in the dataset. Findings and caveats that apply to the study as a whole: The quantity of clinical and demographic metadata differed by source and by participant and was supplied without curation.

On this clone itself: It has no known antigen specificity. No base quality information exists; no much larger clone differs at one position.

TCRbeta CDR3 regions were amplified from genomic DNA by means of the immunoSEQ Assay, a bias-controlled multiplex PCR. Processing in the source paper ran as follows. Nucleated cell counts per sample were estimated from amplification of reference gene primers within the assay. To quantify the absolute abundance of each unique TCRbeta CDR3 rearrangement, sequence reads were collapsed and filtered. For each sample, productive Simpson clonality was calculated as the square root of Simpson's diversity index over productive rearrangements. TCRdb limited this immuneACCESS table to in-frame rearrangements with V and J called. A share of clones is missing; checked studies link under half to unresolved V genes, and the rest is unexplained. D and trimming were read from the DNA, whereas the V and J calls and clone size are those reported in that table. The sample table lists about 69,000 clones, 60% to 80% of them with a count of one. The top ten clonotypes cover more than 15% of the sample.

Collaborating institutions collected whole blood in K2EDTA tubes following their own protocols. For TCRbeta analysis, collaborators shipped samples in one of three forms: frozen whole blood, isolated PBMCs, or DNA extracted from either of those sample types. From the cysteine through the phenylalanine, the CDR3 covers 13 amino acids. The sequence is cut down to CDR3 DNA, 39 bases in frame from base 1. The germline V gene sets CDR1 to WSHSY and CDR2 to SAAADI. V gives up 8 bases and J gives up 1 base, and the segment between their germline ends measures 11 bases. What was sequenced was peripheral blood. The V gene is TRBV10-2 and the J gene is TRBJ1-2; TRBD1 is a weak D gene call, 6 bases matching. This sequence was found in a man aged 60-69 years with acute or convalescent COVID-19. The DNA is TGCGCCAGCGGGGGCAGGGTTAACTATGGCTACACCTTC. It translates to CASGGRVNYGYTF.